This TCR beta chain emerged from a study of blood T cell repertoires in COVID-19. Whole-study context: T cells, B-cell-depleted T cells, or PBMCs supplied cDNA or gDNA.

This clone was seen only once. Sequenced by immunoSEQ multiplex PCR; TCRdb stores in-frame clones only, minus some. This table has over 65,000 clones, more than 75% appearing once. The germline V gene has CDR1 SGHRS and CDR2 YFSETQ. The CDR3 consists of 16 residues. V dropped 0 bases and J dropped 7; count of bases not matched to a gene: 10. Sequencing was performed on peripheral blood. The chain recombines TRBV5-1 with TRBJ2-5; the match to TRBD2 covers 9 bases. This TCR came from a human donor in a cohort sampled during active COVID-19. CDR3 nucleotides: TGCGCCAGCAGCTTGGGGGACGCTAGCGGGATGGGGACCCAGTACTTC. Its protein product is CASSLGDASGMGTQYF.